This T cell receptor beta chain was identified during a study of T-cell reconstitution after alpha-beta-depleted transplantation in children. Notes on the study in general: Several hundred expanded graft clones reportedly were the source of alpha-beta T cells about two months after transplant. Some patients owed their high day-60 TCRbeta diversity to surviving recipient T cells and thymic progenitors.

About this clonotype itself: The antigen remains undetermined.

This CDR3 spans 15 amino acids. V dropped 5 bases and J dropped 5 bases, with 17 bases sitting between them. The germline gives CDR1 SNHLY, CDR2 FYNNEI. Preparing the TCRbeta library involved the use of unique molecular identifiers. Using its own MiXCR run on the PCR reads, TCRdb lists one record per CDR3 protein. The sample holds about 980,000 distinct CDR3 sequences, about 26% seen once. The chain joins TRBV2 to TRBJ2-3; D is perhaps TRBD1 (7 bases). The receptor's source is a boy younger than two who had a stem cell transplant for SCID, so the T cells may come from the graft donor. Source: PBMCs, mostly from graft donor cells, taken 360 days after TCRalphabeta/CD19-depleted stem cell transplant. As DNA, the CDR3 is TGTGCCAGCAGTTTCAGGAGGGGGCAGGGAGATACGCAGTATTTT. This translates into CASSFRRGQGDTQYF. Variable domain in full (rest from reference TRBV2 and TRBJ2-3): EPEVTQTPSHQVTQMGQEVILRCVPISNHLYFYWYRQILGQKVEFLVSFYNNEISEKSEIFDDQFSVERPDGSNFTLKIRSTKLEDSAMYFCASSFRRGQGDTQYFGPGTRLTVL.